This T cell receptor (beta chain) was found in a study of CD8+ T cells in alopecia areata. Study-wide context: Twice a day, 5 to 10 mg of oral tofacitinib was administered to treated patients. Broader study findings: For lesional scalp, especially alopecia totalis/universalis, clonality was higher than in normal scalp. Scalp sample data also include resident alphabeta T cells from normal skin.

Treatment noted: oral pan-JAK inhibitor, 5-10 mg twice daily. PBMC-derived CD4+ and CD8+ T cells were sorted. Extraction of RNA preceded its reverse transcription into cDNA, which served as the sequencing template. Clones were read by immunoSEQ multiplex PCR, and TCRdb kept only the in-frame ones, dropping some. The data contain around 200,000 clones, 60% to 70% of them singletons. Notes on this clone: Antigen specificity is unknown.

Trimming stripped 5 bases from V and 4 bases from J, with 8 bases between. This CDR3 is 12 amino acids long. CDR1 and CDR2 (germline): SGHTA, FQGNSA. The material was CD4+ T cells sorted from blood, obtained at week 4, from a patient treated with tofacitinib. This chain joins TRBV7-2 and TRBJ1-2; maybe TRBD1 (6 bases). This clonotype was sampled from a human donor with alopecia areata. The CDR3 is CASSQDSYGYTF. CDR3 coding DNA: TGTGCCAGCAGCCAGGACAGCTATGGCTACACCTTC.